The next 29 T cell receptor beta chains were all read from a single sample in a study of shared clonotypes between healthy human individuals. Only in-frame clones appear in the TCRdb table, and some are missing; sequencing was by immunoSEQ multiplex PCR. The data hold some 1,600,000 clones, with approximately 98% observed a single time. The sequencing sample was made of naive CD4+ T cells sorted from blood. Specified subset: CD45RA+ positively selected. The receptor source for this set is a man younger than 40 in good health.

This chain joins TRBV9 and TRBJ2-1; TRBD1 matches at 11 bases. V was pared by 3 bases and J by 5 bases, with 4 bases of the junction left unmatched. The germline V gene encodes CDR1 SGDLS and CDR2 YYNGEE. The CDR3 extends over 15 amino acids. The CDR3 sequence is CASSAGQGANNEQFF. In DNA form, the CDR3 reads TGTGCCAGCAGCGCAGGACAGGGGGCGAACAATGAGCAGTTCTTC. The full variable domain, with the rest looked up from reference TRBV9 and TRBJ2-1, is DSGVTQTPKHLITATGQRVTLRCSPRSGDLSVYWYQQSLDQGLQFLIQYYNGEERAKGNILERFSAQQFPDLHSELNLSSLELGDSALYFCASSAGQGANNEQFFGPGTRLTVL.

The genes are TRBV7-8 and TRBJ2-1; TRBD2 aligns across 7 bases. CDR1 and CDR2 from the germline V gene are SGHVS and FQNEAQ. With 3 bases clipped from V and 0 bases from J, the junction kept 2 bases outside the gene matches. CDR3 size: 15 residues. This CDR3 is CASSFGRTSYNEQFF. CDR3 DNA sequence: TGTGCCAGCAGCTTCGGGAGGACCTCCTACAATGAGCAGTTCTTC.

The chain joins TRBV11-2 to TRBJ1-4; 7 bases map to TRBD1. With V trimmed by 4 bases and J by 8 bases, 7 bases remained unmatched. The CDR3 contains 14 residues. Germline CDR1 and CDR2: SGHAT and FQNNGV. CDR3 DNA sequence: TGTGCCAGCAGCTACAGGGGCGGAGGGGAAAAACTGTTTTTT. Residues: CASSYRGGGEKLFF. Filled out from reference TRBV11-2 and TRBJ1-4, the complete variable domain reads EAGVAQSPRYKIIEKRQSVAFWCNPISGHATLYWYQQILGQGPKLLIQFQNNGVVDDSQLPKDRFSAERLKGVDSTLKIQPAKLEDSAVYLCASSYRGGGEKLFFGSGTQLSVL.

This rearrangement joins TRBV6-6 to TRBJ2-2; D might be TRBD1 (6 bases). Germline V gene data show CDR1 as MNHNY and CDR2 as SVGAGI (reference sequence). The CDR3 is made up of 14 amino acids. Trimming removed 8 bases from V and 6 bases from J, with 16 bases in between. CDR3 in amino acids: CASGLQGVAGELFF. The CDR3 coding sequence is TGTGCCAGCGGATTACAGGGAGTCGCCGGGGAGCTGTTTTTT.

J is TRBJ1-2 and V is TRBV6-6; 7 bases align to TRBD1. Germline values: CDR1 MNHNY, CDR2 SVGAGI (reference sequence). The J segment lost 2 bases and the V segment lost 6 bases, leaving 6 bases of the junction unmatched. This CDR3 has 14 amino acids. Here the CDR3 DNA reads TGTGCCAGCAGAGACAGGGAGCTGAACTATGGCTACACCTTC. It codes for CASRDRELNYGYTF.

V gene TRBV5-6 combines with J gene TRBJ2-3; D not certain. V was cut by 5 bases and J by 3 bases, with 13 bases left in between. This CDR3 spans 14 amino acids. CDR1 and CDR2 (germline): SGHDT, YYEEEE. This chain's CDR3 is CASSPRPNTDTQYF. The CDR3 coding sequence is TGTGCCAGCAGTCCCCGGCCTAATACAGATACGCAGTATTTT. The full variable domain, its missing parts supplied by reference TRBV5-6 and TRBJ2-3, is DAGVTQSPTHLIKTRGQQVTLRCSPKSGHDTVSWYQQALGQGPQFIFQYYEEEERQRGNFPDRFSGHQFPNYSSELNVNALLLGDSALYLCASSPRPNTDTQYFGPGTRLTVL.

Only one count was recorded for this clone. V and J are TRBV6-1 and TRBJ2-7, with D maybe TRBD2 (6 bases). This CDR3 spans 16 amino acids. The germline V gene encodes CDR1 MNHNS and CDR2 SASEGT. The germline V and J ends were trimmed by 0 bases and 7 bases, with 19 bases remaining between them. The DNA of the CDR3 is TGTGCCAGCAGTGAAGCGGGGGGAGCGGTCCCATGGGAGCAGTACTTC. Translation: CASSEAGGAVPWEQYF.

In DNA form, the CDR3 reads TGTGCCAGCAGTTCCCTTATTCCCGCCACCGGGGAGCTGTTTTTT. Translated: CASSSLIPATGELFF. V usage is TRBV28 and J usage is TRBJ2-2, with D hard to call. V dropped 4 bases and J dropped 4 bases, with 13 bases sitting between them. Germline V gene sequence: CDR1 MDHEN, CDR2 SYDVKM. The CDR3 is 15 amino acids. The complete variable domain, with remaining parts taken from reference TRBV28 and TRBJ2-2, reads DVKVTQSSRYLVKRTGEKVFLECVQDMDHENMFWYRQDPGLGLRLIYFSYDVKMKEKGDIPEGYSVSREKKERFSLILESASTNQTSMYLCASSSLIPATGELFFGEGSRLTVL.

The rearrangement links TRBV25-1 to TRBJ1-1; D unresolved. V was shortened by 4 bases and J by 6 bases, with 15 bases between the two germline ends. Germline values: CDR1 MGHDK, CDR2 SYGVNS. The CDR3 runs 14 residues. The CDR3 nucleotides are TGTGCCAGCAGTGGGCGAGGGATAGCCCCTGAAGCTTTCTTT. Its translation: CASSGRGIAPEAFF.

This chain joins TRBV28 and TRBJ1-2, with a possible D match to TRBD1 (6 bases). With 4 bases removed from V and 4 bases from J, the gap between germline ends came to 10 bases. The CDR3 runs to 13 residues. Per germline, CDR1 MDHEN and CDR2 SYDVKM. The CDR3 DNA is TGTGCCAGCAGTTGGAGGGGGGGCTATGGCTACACCTTC. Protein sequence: CASSWRGGYGYTF.

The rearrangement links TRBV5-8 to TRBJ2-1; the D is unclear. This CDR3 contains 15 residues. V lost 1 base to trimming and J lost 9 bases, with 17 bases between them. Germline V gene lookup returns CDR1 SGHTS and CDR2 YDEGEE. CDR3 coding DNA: TGTGCCAGCAGCTTGTTTGCCAGGTCGAGTGGTGAGCAGTTCTTC. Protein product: CASSLFARSSGEQFF.

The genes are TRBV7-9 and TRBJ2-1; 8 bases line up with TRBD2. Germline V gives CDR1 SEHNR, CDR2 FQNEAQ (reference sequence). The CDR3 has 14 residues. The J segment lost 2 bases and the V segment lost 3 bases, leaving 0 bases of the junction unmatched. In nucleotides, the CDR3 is TGTGCCAGCAGCTTGACTAGCGCCTACAATGAGCAGTTCTTC. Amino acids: CASSLTSAYNEQFF.

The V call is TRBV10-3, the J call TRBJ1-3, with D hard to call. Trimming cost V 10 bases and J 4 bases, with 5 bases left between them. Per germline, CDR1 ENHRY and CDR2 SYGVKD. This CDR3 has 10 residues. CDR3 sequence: CATQGNTIYF. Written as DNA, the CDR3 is TGTGCCACCCAAGGAAACACCATATATTTT.

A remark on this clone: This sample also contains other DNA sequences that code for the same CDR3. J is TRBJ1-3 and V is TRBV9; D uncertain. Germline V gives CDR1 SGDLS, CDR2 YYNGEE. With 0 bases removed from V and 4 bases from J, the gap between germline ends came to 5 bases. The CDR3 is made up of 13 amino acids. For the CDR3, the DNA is TGTGCCAGCAGCGTAGCGGCGGGAAACACCATATATTTT. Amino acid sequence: CASSVAAGNTIYF.

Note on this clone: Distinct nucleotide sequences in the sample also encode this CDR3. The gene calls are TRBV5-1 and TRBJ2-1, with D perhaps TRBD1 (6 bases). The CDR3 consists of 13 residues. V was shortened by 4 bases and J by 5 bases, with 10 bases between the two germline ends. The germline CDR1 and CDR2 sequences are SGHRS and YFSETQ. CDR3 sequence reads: CASSLGQHNEQFF. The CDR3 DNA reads TGCGCCAGCAGCCTAGGACAGCACAATGAGCAGTTCTTC.

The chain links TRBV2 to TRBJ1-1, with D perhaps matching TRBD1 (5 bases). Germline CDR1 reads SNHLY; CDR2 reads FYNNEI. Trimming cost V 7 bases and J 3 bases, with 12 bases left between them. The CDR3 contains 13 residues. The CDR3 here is CASNPGEDTEAFF. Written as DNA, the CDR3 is TGTGCCAGCAATCCGGGGGAGGACACTGAAGCTTTCTTT. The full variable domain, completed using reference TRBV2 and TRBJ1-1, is EPEVTQTPSHQVTQMGQEVILRCVPISNHLYFYWYRQILGQKVEFLVSFYNNEISEKSEIFDDQFSVERPDGSNFTLKIRSTKLEDSAMYFCASNPGEDTEAFFGQGTRLTVV.

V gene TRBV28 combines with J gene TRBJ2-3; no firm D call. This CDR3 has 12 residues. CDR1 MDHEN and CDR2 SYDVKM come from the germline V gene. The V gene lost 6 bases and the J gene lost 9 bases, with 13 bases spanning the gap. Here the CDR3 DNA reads TGTGCCAGCAGACAAGACCCTGCCACGCAGTATTTT. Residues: CASRQDPATQYF. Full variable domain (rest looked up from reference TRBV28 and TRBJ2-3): DVKVTQSSRYLVKRTGEKVFLECVQDMDHENMFWYRQDPGLGLRLIYFSYDVKMKEKGDIPEGYSVSREKKERFSLILESASTNQTSMYLCASRQDPATQYFGPGTRLTVL.

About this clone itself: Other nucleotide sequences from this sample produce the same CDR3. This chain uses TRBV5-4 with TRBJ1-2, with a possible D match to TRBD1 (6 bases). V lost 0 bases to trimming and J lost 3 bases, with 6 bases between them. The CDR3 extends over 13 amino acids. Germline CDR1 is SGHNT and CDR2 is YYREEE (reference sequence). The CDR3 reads CASSLGQDYGYTF. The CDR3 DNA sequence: TGTGCCAGCAGCTTGGGACAGGACTATGGCTACACCTTC.

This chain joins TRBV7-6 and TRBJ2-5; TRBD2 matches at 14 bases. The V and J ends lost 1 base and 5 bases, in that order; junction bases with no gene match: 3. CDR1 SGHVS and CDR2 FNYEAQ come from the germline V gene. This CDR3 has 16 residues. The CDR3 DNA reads TGTGCCAGCAGCTTAGGACTAGCGGGAGGGTGGGAGACCCAGTACTTC. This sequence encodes CASSLGLAGGWETQYF. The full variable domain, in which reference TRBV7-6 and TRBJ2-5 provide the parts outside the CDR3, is GAGVSQSPRYKVTKRGQDVALRCDPISGHVSLYWYRQALGQGPEFLTYFNYEAQQDKSGLPNDRFSAERPEGSISTLTIQRTEQRDSAMYRCASSLGLAGGWETQYFGPGTRLLVL.

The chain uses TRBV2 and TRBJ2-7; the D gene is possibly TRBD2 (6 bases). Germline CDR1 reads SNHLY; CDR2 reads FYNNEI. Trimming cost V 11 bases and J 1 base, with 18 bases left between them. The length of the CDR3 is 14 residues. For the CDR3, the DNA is TGTGCCTCTATAGGGCAGGGACTTTCCTACGAGCAGTACTTC. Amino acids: CASIGQGLSYEQYF.

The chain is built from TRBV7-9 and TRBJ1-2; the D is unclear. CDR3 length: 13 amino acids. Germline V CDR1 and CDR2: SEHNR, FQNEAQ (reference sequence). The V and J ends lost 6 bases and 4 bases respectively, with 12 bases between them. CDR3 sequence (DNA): TGTGCCAGCAGGTTCGGCACCAGCTATGGCTACACCTTC. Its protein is CASRFGTSYGYTF.

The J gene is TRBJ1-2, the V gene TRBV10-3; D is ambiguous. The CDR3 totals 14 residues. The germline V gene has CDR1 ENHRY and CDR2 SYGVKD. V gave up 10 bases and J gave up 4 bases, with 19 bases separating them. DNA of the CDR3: TGTGCCACCGAAAGCCCGGAGTGGGGCTATGGCTACACCTTC. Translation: CATESPEWGYGYTF.

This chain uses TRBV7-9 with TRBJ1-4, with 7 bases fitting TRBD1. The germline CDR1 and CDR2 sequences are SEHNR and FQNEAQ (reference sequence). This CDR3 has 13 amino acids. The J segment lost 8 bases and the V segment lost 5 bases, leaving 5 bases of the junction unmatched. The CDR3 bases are TGTGCCAGCAGCCCCCGGGACAGAGAAAAACTGTTTTTT. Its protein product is CASSPRDREKLFF.

The CDR3 here is CASSYNKKAFF. CDR3 DNA sequence: TGTGCCAGCAGTTACAATAAGAAAGCTTTCTTT. This sequence joins TRBV6-5 and TRBJ1-1; D ambiguous. The germline V gene has CDR1 MNHEY and CDR2 SVGAGI. There are 11 residues in the CDR3. The V end lost 2 bases, the J end lost 9 bases, and 7 bases lay between the germline ends.

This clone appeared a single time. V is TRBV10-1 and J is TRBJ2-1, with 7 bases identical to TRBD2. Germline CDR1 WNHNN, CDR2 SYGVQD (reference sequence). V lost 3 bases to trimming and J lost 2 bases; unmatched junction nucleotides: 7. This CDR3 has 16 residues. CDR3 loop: CASSDGGGGTYNEQFF. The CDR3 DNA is TGCGCCAGCAGTGATGGGGGGGGAGGGACCTACAATGAGCAGTTCTTC.

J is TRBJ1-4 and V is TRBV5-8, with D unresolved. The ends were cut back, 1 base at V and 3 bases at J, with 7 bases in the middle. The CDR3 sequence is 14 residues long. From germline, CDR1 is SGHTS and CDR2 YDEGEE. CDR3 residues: CASSLFRANEKLFF. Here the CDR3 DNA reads TGTGCCAGCAGCTTGTTTCGGGCTAATGAAAAACTGTTTTTT. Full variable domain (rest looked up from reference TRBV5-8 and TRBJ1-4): EAGVTQSPTHLIKTRGQQATLRCSPISGHTSVYWYQQALGLGLQFLLWYDEGEERNRGNFPPRFSGRQFPNYSSELNVNALELEDSALYLCASSLFRANEKLFFGSGTQLSVL.

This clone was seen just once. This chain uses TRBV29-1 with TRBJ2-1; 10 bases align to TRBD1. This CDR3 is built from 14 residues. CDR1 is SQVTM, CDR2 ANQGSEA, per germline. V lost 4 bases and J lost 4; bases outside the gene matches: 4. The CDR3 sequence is CSVAGDRGYNEQFF. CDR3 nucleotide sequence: TGCAGCGTTGCAGGGGACAGGGGTTACAATGAGCAGTTCTTC.

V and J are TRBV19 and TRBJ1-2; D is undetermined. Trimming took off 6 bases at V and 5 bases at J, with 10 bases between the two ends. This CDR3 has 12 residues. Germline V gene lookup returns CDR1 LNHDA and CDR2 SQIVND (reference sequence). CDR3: CASSREEYGYTF. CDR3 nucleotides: TGTGCCAGTAGCAGAGAAGAATATGGCTACACCTTC. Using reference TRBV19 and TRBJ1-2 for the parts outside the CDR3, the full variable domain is DGGITQSPKYLFRKEGQNVTLSCEQNLNHDAMYWYRQDPGQGLRLIYYSQIVNDFQKGDIAEGYSVSREKKESFPLTVTSAQKNPTAFYLCASSREEYGYTFGSGTRLTVV.

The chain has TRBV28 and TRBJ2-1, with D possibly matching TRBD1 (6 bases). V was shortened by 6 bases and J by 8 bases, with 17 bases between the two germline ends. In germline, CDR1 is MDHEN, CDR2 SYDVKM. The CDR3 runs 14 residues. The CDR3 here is CASSPFTGSDEQFF. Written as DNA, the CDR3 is TGTGCCAGCAGCCCCTTTACAGGGTCGGATGAGCAGTTCTTC.